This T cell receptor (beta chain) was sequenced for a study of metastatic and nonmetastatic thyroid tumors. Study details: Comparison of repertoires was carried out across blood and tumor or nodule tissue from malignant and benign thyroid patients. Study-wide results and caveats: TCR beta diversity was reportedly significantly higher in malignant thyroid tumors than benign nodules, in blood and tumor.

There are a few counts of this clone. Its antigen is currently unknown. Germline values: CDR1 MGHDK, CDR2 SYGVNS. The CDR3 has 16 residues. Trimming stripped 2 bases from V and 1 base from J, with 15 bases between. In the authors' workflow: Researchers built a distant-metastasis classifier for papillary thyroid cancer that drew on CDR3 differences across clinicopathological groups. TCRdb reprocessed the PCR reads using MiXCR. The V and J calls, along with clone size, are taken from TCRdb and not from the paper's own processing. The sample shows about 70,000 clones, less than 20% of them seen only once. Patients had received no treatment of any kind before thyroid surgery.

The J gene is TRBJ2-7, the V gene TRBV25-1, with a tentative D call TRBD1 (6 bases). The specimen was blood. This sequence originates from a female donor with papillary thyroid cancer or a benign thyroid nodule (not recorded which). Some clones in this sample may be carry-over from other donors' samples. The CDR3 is CASSEGLLQGSYEQYF. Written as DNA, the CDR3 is TGTGCCAGCAGTGAAGGTTTGTTACAGGGTTCCTACGAGCAGTACTTC.